The clone carrying this T cell receptor (beta chain) came up a few times. Germline CDR1 MNHNS, CDR2 SASEGT. The CDR3 totals 11 residues. V dropped 6 bases and J dropped 5 bases, with 8 bases sitting between them. Time point specified: healthy volunteer bleed at 2 weeks. Whole blood that had not been fractionated was the source of extracted total RNA. This entry is derived from a study of human T cells and chemical hapten exposure. The library put unique molecular identifiers onto individual cDNA molecules. Each CDR3 protein gets one entry after TCRdb re-called the RACE reads with MiXCR. The table includes about 41,000 distinct CDR3 sequences, about 4.8% detected once.

This clonotype originated in a human donor in good health. Some clones in this sample may be carry-over from other donors' samples. Specimen: whole blood. The chain combines TRBV6-1 with TRBJ2-7; D may be TRBD1 or TRBD2 (5 bases each). DNA of the CDR3: TGTGCCAGCAGGGGGGTCCACGAGCAGTACTTC. Translation gives CASRGVHEQYF.